The T cell receptor beta chain described here comes from a study of blood T cell repertoires in COVID-19. Across the whole study: The samples span acute and convalescent COVID-19 from the United States, Italy and Spain.

As originally analysed: Reference gene primers were amplified, and this amplification served to estimate nucleated cell counts. The method was immunoSEQ multiplex PCR; TCRdb's version includes in-frame clones alone and lacks a portion of them. For V, J and clone size, that table is used; D and trimming come from the DNA. The sample lists around 180,000 clones, 86% occurring once. CDR3 length: 14 residues. Sequenced input: peripheral blood. The TCR was taken from a woman in her 30s with active or convalescent COVID-19. This chain joins TRBV21-1 and TRBJ2-1; TRBD2 is taken as the D call from the table, unchecked against the DNA. TRBV21-1 is flagged as a pseudogene. The CDR3 DNA reads as TGTGCCAGCAGCAAAGGACCGGGATACAATGAGCAGTTCTTC. Amino acids: CASSKGPGYNEQFF.